The 21 T cell receptor beta chains below all came from one sample that was sequenced in a study of blood T cell repertoires in COVID-19. Sequencing was performed with immunoSEQ multiplex PCR; in TCRdb, only in-frame clones are kept and a portion is missing. Here the sample spans about 73,000 clones, around 70% being singletons. What was sequenced was peripheral blood. These receptors all stem from a man between 60 and 75 years old with acute or convalescent COVID-19.

V and J are TRBV7-3 and TRBJ2-3, with D unclear. V lost 0 bases and J 11 bases, leaving 9 bases between the germline ends. The CDR3 has 12 residues. CDR1 is SGHTA, CDR2 FQGTGA, per germline. The CDR3 DNA reads as TGTGCCAGCAGCTTAACCGGAACAGAGCAGTATTTT. Its translation: CASSLTGTEQYF.

The V call is TRBV7-2, the J call TRBJ2-7; TRBD1 matches 11 bases. The CDR3 covers 16 residues. Germline V lookup: CDR1 SGHTA, CDR2 FQGNSA. V was pared by 5 bases and J by 7 bases, with 13 bases of the junction left unmatched. CDR3 nucleotides: TGTGCCAGCAGCCTCTGGGGACAGGGGGATGGTGAGGAGCAGTACTTC. It specifies CASSLWGQGDGEEQYF.

For this clone: One junction end does not reproduce the germline sequence, and a read error may be involved. The same CDR3 also results from other DNA sequences found in this sample. The rearrangement joins TRBV7-9 to TRBJ1-2; D may be TRBD1 (6 bases). The CDR3 contains 18 residues. CDR1 and CDR2 from the germline V gene are SEHNR and FQNEAQ (reference sequence). Here the CDR3 DNA reads TGTGCCAGCAGCACCCACGTTCCGAAGACAGGCTTGTACTACGGCTACACCTTC. It is translated as CASSTHVPKTGLYYGYTF. Based on the CDR3 plus reference TRBV7-9 and TRBJ1-2, the full variable domain is DTGVSQNPRHKITKRGQNVTFRCDPISEHNRLYWYRQTLGQGPEFLTYFQNEAQLEKSRLLSDRFSAERPKGSFSTLEIQRTEQGDSAMYLCASSTHVPKTGLYYGYTFGSGTRLTVV.

The chain employs TRBV15 and TRBJ2-3, with a weak D call TRBD2 (6 bases). With 1 base removed from V and 5 bases from J, the gap between germline ends came to 10 bases. CDR3 length: 14 residues. CDR1 and CDR2 (germline): LNHNV, YYDKDF (reference sequence). The CDR3 region is CATSRGGVGDTQYF. The CDR3 region has the DNA TGTGCCACCAGCAGAGGGGGGGTGGGAGATACGCAGTATTTT.

V usage is TRBV2 and J usage is TRBJ1-4; 7 bases are a match to TRBD1. Per the germline V gene, CDR1 is SNHLY and CDR2 is FYNNEI. V lost 4 bases and J lost 8; bases outside the gene matches: 10. This CDR3 contains 15 residues. In DNA, the CDR3 is TGTGCCAGCAGTGTAGGAGGGGGCGGAAGGGAAAAACTGTTTTTT. It specifies CASSVGGGGREKLFF.

CDR3 protein: CASTQQGPGNTIYF. As DNA, the CDR3 is TGTGCCAGCACCCAACAGGGCCCCGGAAACACCATATATTTT. This chain links TRBV6-6 with TRBJ1-3; a weak D match, TRBD1 (6 bases). From germline, CDR1 is MNHNY and CDR2 SVGAGI (reference sequence). Trimming left V 7 bases short and J 4 bases short, with 14 bases between. This CDR3 has 14 amino acids.

A few counts support this clone. J is TRBJ1-1 and V is TRBV7-3, with D unresolved. V lost 1 base and J lost 4, with 13 bases in between. This CDR3 contains 15 residues. CDR1 is SGHTA, CDR2 FQGTGA, per germline. The DNA of the CDR3 is TGTGCCAGCAGCTTAAATGGAGGTCAGGCCACTGAAGCTTTCTTT. This encodes CASSLNGGQATEAFF.

This clone was counted ten times or more. The genes are TRBV5-1 and TRBJ1-3; tentatively, D is TRBD1 (6 bases). Germline values: CDR1 SGHRS, CDR2 YFSETQ. Trimming removed 0 bases at V and 4 bases at J, with 8 bases between. The CDR3 length is 14 residues. CDR3 protein: CASSLDREGNTIYF. The CDR3 DNA is TGCGCCAGCAGCTTGGACAGGGAAGGAAACACCATATATTTT.

This sequence joins TRBV30 and TRBJ1-1; D is undetermined. Germline V lookup: CDR1 GTSNPN, CDR2 SVGIG (reference sequence). V was clipped by 4 bases and J by 6 bases, with 12 bases between them. This CDR3 has 12 residues. CDR3: CAWIRRLPEAFF. CDR3 nucleotide sequence: TGTGCCTGGATCAGACGACTACCTGAAGCTTTCTTT.

V gene TRBV24-1 combines with J gene TRBJ2-3, with 12 bases matching TRBD1. CDR3 length equals 16 residues. The V and J ends lost 6 bases and 5 bases, in that order; junction bases with no gene match: 8. Germline V CDR1 and CDR2: KGHDR, SFDVKD. The chain's CDR3 is CATSRLGTGGLDTQYF. The DNA for the CDR3 is TGTGCCACCAGTCGATTGGGGACAGGGGGCTTAGATACGCAGTATTTT.

This clone was detected a few times. The V call is TRBV7-9, the J call TRBJ2-7; tentative D call: TRBD1 (6 bases). CDR1 is SEHNR and CDR2 is FQNEAQ in the germline V gene (reference sequence). This CDR3 contains 14 residues. V gave up 1 base and J gave up 6 bases, with 13 bases separating them. CDR3: CASSLDTAGVEQYV. The CDR3 DNA follows: TGTGCCAGCAGCTTAGATACGGCAGGGGTCGAGCAGTACGTC.

This clone was seen a few times. This sequence joins TRBV7-3 and TRBJ2-1, with D unclear. Deletions cut 1 base from V and 5 bases from J, with 6 bases between. In germline, CDR1 is SGHTA, CDR2 FQGTGA. The CDR3 totals 13 residues. The CDR3 DNA sequence: TGTGCCAGCAGCTTAAGTCAGAACAATGAGCAGTTCTTC. Translation gives CASSLSQNNEQFF.

This chain uses TRBV24-1 with TRBJ2-3, with TRBD2 identical over 7 bases. Looked up from germline, CDR1 is KGHDR and CDR2 is SFDVKD. With 3 bases clipped from V and 5 bases from J, the junction kept 7 bases outside the gene matches. The CDR3 is 15 amino acids. The CDR3 DNA follows: TGTGCCACCAGTGATGTTTCGAGCGGGGAAGATACGCAGTATTTT. Protein product: CATSDVSSGEDTQYF.

CDR3 coding DNA: TGTGCCAGCAGCTTGCTAGCGGGAGGTAGTGAGCAGTTCTTC. Its protein product is CASSLLAGGSEQFF. The chain is built from TRBV11-2 and TRBJ2-1; 11 bases are shared with TRBD2. Per the germline V gene, CDR1 is SGHAT and CDR2 is FQNNGV. This CDR3 region has 14 residues. Losses at the gene ends were 3 bases for V and 9 bases for J; bases not matched to a gene: 4.

Only a few counts were recorded for this clone. J is TRBJ2-3 and V is TRBV14; D is unresolved. CDR3 length: 13 residues. CDR1 is SGHDN and CDR2 is FVKESK in the germline V gene. V lost 2 bases, J lost 5 bases, and 8 bases lay in between. CDR3 region: CASSQYSGDTQYF. CDR3 nucleotide sequence: TGTGCCAGCAGCCAATACTCGGGAGATACGCAGTATTTT.

The chain employs TRBV28 and TRBJ1-1, with D maybe TRBD1 (5 bases). The CDR3 covers 15 residues. Trimming stripped 8 bases from V and 2 bases from J, with 18 bases between. Germline V gene sequence: CDR1 MDHEN, CDR2 SYDVKM. Written as DNA, the CDR3 is TGTGCCAGCCTCGTTATGAAGGGGCCCAACACTGAAGCTTTCTTT. Translation: CASLVMKGPNTEAFF.

A single count supports this clone. The chain employs TRBV6-4 and TRBJ1-6; TRBD1 matches at 7 bases. The CDR3 is made up of 14 amino acids. The ends lost 7 bases at V and 5 bases at J; junction bases unmatched: 5. Germline assignment: CDR1 MRHNA and CDR2 SNTAGT. The CDR3 DNA is TGTGCCAGCACCCTCGGGACAGATAATTCACCCCTCCACTTT. This codes for CASTLGTDNSPLHF.

The chain uses TRBV5-4 and TRBJ1-4; D is undetermined. V gave up 0 bases and J gave up 1 base, with 7 bases separating them. CDR1 SGHNT and CDR2 YYREEE come from the germline V gene (reference sequence). The CDR3 has 15 amino acids. For the CDR3, the DNA is TGTGCCAGCAGCTTGGCCGTCGGAACTAATGAAAAACTGTTTTTT. It specifies CASSLAVGTNEKLFF.

The sample holds one count of this clone. The rearrangement joins TRBV4-2 to TRBJ1-5, with 7 bases identical to TRBD1. The CDR3 runs 16 residues. J lost 11 bases, V lost 0 bases, and 13 bases had no gene match. CDR1 is LGHNA and CDR2 is YNFKEQ in the germline V gene. DNA for the CDR3: TGTGCCAGCAGCCAAGAGACGGGACAGACCAGCAGGGCCCAGCATTTT. This translates into CASSQETGQTSRAQHF.

This chain joins TRBV6-2 or TRBV6-3 and TRBJ2-1; 12 bases map to TRBD2. This CDR3 is 16 amino acids long. The V gene's germline CDR1 is MNHEY and CDR2 SVGEGT. The J segment lost 7 bases and the V segment lost 6 bases, leaving 10 bases of the junction unmatched. Here the CDR3 DNA reads TGTGCCAGCAGCCCCCATCGACTAGCGGGGGAGAATGAGCAGTTCTTC. Amino acids: CASSPHRLAGENEQFF.

The chain carries TRBV21-1 and TRBJ1-2; the table's D call, TRBD1, has no DNA check behind it. TRBV21-1 corresponds to a pseudogene. The CDR3 has 16 residues. CDR3 amino acids: CASIPEPGRKNYGYTF. The CDR3 bases are TGTGCCAGCATCCCCGAGCCAGGCAGGAAAAACTATGGCTACACCTTC.